The rows below give T cell receptor beta chains drawn from one sample of a study of PD-1 blockade in classical Hodgkin lymphoma. Profiling relied on immunoSEQ multiplex PCR, and the TCRdb table lists in-frame clones only, not all of them. The sample consists of approximately 25,000 clones, around 80% of them appearing once. The sample was peripheral blood mononuclear cells (PBMCs), taken before the second cycle of nivolumab. All receptors derive from a human donor with classical Hodgkin lymphoma. Each CDR3 is given with its conserved first and last residue. The D gene is left open where the match is weak. Where a row states a size, it is once, few, many or the class of an expanded clone; other rows omit it.

v_call	j_call	d_call	clone_size	cdr3_aa	cdr3_nt
TRBV28	TRBJ1-5	-	-	CASRVDGNQPQHF	TGTGCCAGCAGAGTGGACGGCAATCAGCCCCAGCATTTT
TRBV7-2	TRBJ2-3	-	-	CASSRKGQTSTDTQYF	TGTGCCAGCAGCCGCAAAGGACAGACTAGCACAGATACGCAGTATTTT
TRBV5-1	TRBJ2-6	TRBD2	-	CASSARLAGFSGANVLTF	TGCGCCAGCAGTGCCAGACTAGCGGGATTCTCTGGGGCCAACGTCCTGACTTTC
TRBV11-3	TRBJ2-3	TRBD2	once	CASSLSREGHHTQYF	TGTGCCAGCAGCTTATCGAGGGAGGGCCATCATACGCAGTATTTT
TRBV9	TRBJ2-1	-	few	CASSVDPLLNEQFF	TGTGCCAGCAGCGTAGACCCGCTCCTTAATGAGCAGTTCTTC
TRBV18	TRBJ2-7	-	-	CASSPNYEQYF	TGTGCCAGCTCACCAAACTACGAGCAGTACTTC
TRBV5-1	TRBJ2-7	-	-	CASSMDSTYEQYF	TGCGCCAGCAGCATGGACAGCACCTACGAGCAGTACTTC
TRBV7-9	TRBJ2-1	TRBD1	few	CASSHAFGTGKDEQFF	TGTGCCAGCAGCCACGCCTTTGGGACAGGGAAGGATGAGCAGTTCTTC
TRBV6-6	TRBJ1-1	TRBD1	-	CASSWDREAFF	TGTGCCAGCAGTTGGGACAGAGAAGCTTTCTTT
TRBV6-1	TRBJ2-7	-	-	CASSGRALTSREQYF	TGTGCCAGCAGTGGGCGGGCCCTTACATCTCGCGAGCAGTACTTC
TRBV9	TRBJ2-7	-	once	CASSVEPQGYEQYF	TGTGCCAGCAGCGTAGAGCCCCAGGGCTACGAGCAGTACTTC
TRBV27	TRBJ2-7	-	-	CASRALGGYEQYF	TGTGCCAGCAGGGCCCTGGGGGGTTACGAGCAGTACTTC
TRBV5-1	TRBJ2-3	-	-	CASSLATSSRRTDTQYF	TGCGCCAGCAGCTTGGCGACGTCTTCACGGAGGACAGATACGCAGTATTTT
TRBV5-4	TRBJ2-5	TRBD1	-	CASTLGGQADETQYF	TGTGCCAGCACCTTGGGTGGACAGGCGGATGAGACCCAGTACTTC
TRBV7-2	TRBJ2-3	-	-	CASSGGTHFSTDTQYF	TGTGCCAGCTCGGGCGGGACTCACTTTAGCACAGATACGCAGTATTTT
TRBV19	TRBJ2-3	-	-	CASSMMASTDTQYF	TGTGCCAGTAGTATGATGGCCAGCACAGATACGCAGTATTTT
TRBV27	TRBJ2-1	-	-	CASSLTGNPGHNEQFF	TGTGCCAGCAGTTTAACCGGTAACCCGGGACACAATGAGCAGTTCTTC
TRBV30	TRBJ2-5	-	-	CAWSPIPEAAQYF	TGTGCCTGGAGCCCTATTCCTGAGGCGGCCCAGTACTTC
TRBV28	TRBJ2-1	TRBD2	-	CASSPIAGGPVEQFF	TGTGCCAGCAGCCCAATAGCGGGAGGGCCGGTTGAGCAGTTCTTC
TRBV10-3	TRBJ2-7	TRBD1	-	CAISEPGQGYYEQYF	TGTGCCATCAGTGAGCCGGGACAGGGCTACTACGAGCAGTACTTC
TRBV6-5	TRBJ2-7	TRBD1	-	CASRGTGKGSYEQYF	TGTGCCAGCAGGGGGACAGGGAAGGGCTCCTACGAGCAGTACTTC
TRBV9	TRBJ1-3	TRBD1	-	CASSVDPDREGTIYF	TGTGCCAGCAGCGTAGACCCGGACAGGGAGGGCACCATATATTTT
TRBV18	TRBJ1-2	TRBD1	few	CASSPETGGSTNYGYTF	TGTGCCAGCTCACCAGAAACAGGGGGATCTACCAACTATGGCTACACCTTC
TRBV2	TRBJ2-2	-	-	CASSETRLDNTGELFF	TGTGCCAGCAGTGAAACCCGACTAGACAACACCGGGGAGCTGTTTTTT
TRBV29-1	TRBJ1-2	TRBD1	-	CSAGAGTGGSDYGYTF	TGCAGCGCCGGGGCCGGGACAGGGGGCTCCGACTATGGCTACACCTTC
TRBV4-2	TRBJ1-2	-	-	CASSQGQGGYTF	TGTGCCAGCAGCCAAGGGCAGGGTGGCTACACCTTC
TRBV18	TRBJ1-1	-	-	CASSPRDRSWNTEAFF	TGTGCCAGCTCACCCCGAGACAGGAGCTGGAACACTGAAGCTTTCTTT
TRBV4-1	TRBJ2-7	-	-	CASSQKQNDEQYF	TGCGCCAGCAGCCAAAAACAGAACGACGAGCAGTACTTC
TRBV25-1	TRBJ2-7	-	-	CASSGAYEQYF	TGTGCCAGCAGTGGGGCCTACGAGCAGTACTTC
TRBV6-6	TRBJ2-1	-	-	CASRTEARGGNEQFF	TGTGCCAGCAGAACGGAAGCACGGGGCGGGAATGAGCAGTTCTTC
TRBV13	TRBJ1-1	TRBD1	-	CASSLGGQGETEAFF	TGTGCCAGCAGCTTAGGGGGACAGGGGGAAACTGAAGCTTTCTTT
TRBV5-1	TRBJ1-1	TRBD1	once	CASSLAFRTGTNTEAFF	TGCGCCAGCAGCTTGGCCTTTAGGACAGGGACGAACACTGAAGCTTTCTTT
TRBV28	TRBJ1-5	-	-	CASSLRGYQPQHF	TGTGCCAGCAGTTTACGGGGGTACCAGCCCCAGCATTTT
TRBV4-1	TRBJ2-1	-	-	CASSQGGWAVNEQFF	TGCGCCAGCAGCCAAGGTGGGTGGGCGGTCAATGAGCAGTTCTTC
TRBV9	TRBJ2-1	-	-	CASSVEPRGEQFF	TGTGCCAGCAGCGTAGAACCCAGGGGTGAGCAGTTCTTC
TRBV11-2	TRBJ2-5	TRBD1	-	CASSLGTGGGEQYF	TGTGCCAGCAGCTTAGGGACAGGGGGTGGGGAGCAGTACTTC
TRBV11-2	TRBJ2-3	TRBD2	-	CASSPRLAGGTDTQYF	TGTGCCAGCAGCCCTCGACTAGCGGGAGGCACAGATACGCAGTATTTT
TRBV12-5	TRBJ2-1	-	-	CASGYRFNEQFF	TGTGCTAGTGGATACAGGTTCAATGAGCAGTTCTTC
TRBV19	TRBJ2-1	TRBD1	-	CASSTPRDRVGNEQFF	TGTGCCAGTAGTACCCCCCGGGACAGGGTTGGCAATGAGCAGTTCTTC
TRBV7-9	TRBJ2-1	-	-	CASSLLNDDEQFF	TGTGCCAGCAGCTTACTAAATGATGATGAGCAGTTCTTC
TRBV18	TRBJ2-3	TRBD2	-	CASSPLGLGRDTQYF	TGTGCCAGCTCACCACTTGGACTAGGCAGAGATACGCAGTATTTT
TRBV7-9	TRBJ2-5	-	-	CASSYKETQYF	TGTGCCAGCAGTTATAAGGAGACCCAGTACTTC
TRBV5-1	TRBJ1-2	-	-	CASSLYRVTDYGYTF	TGCGCCAGCAGCTTATACAGAGTAACTGACTATGGCTACACCTTC
TRBV4-2	TRBJ2-1	TRBD2	-	CASSRTSGRALGEQFF	TGTGCCAGCAGTCGAACTAGCGGGAGGGCCCTCGGGGAGCAGTTCTTC
TRBV5-1	TRBJ2-7	-	-	CASSLGLGVEQYF	TGCGCCAGCAGCTTGGGGCTTGGGGTCGAGCAGTACTTC
TRBV2	TRBJ2-1	TRBD2	-	CASRRTSGVEQFF	TGTGCCAGCAGGAGGACTAGCGGTGTTGAGCAGTTCTTC
TRBV2	TRBJ2-7	-	-	CAVRAKGVDEQYF	TGTGCCGTAAGGGCCAAGGGGGTCGACGAGCAGTACTTC
TRBV7-9	TRBJ2-3	-	-	CASSGSDTQYF	TGTGCCAGCAGCGGATCCGATACGCAGTATTTT
TRBV5-5	TRBJ2-3	TRBD2	-	CASSPGLRSTDTQYF	TGTGCCAGCAGCCCGGGACTACGGAGCACAGATACGCAGTATTTT
TRBV9	TRBJ2-5	-	-	CASSLWTTSETQYF	TGTGCCAGCAGCTTATGGACTACCTCGGAGACCCAGTACTTC
TRBV5-1	TRBJ1-1	-	-	CASSSQGLEAFF	TGCGCCAGCAGCTCCCAGGGCCTTGAAGCTTTCTTT
TRBV11-3	TRBJ2-3	-	-	CASSSPYPRGANTDTQYF	TGTGCCAGCAGCTCCCCTTACCCCCGAGGGGCTAACACAGATACGCAGTATTTT
TRBV5-8	TRBJ2-4	-	-	CASSLRDTYKNIQYF	TGTGCCAGCAGCTTACGGGACACCTACAAAAACATTCAGTACTTC